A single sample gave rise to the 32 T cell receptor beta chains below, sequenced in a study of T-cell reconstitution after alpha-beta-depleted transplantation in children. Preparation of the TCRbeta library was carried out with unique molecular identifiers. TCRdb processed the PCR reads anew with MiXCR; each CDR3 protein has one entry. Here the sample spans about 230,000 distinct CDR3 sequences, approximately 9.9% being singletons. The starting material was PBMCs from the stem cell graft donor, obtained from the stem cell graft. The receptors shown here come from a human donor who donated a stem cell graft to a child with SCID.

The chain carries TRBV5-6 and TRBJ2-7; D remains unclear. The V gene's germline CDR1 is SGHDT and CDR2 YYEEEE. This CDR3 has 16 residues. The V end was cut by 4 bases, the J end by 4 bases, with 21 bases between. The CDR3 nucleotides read TGTGCCAGCAGCGAATGGGAAGGGCGTGAGATATACGAGCAGTACTTC. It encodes CASSEWEGREIYEQYF.

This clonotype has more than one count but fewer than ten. The CDR3 protein is CASSLLTGAKNTEAFF. In DNA form, the CDR3 reads TGCGCCAGCAGCTTGTTGACAGGGGCAAAGAACACTGAAGCTTTCTTT. The chain is built from TRBV5-1 and TRBJ1-1, with 8 bases aligning to TRBD1. CDR3 length: 16 amino acids. V gave up 1 base and J gave up 1 base; unmatched junction bases: 6. Per germline, CDR1 SGHRS and CDR2 YFSETQ.

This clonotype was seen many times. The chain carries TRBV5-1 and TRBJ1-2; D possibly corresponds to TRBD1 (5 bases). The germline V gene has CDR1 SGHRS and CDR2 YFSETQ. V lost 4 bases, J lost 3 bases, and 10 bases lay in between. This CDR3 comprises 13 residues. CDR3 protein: CASSPGLHYGYTF. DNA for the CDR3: TGCGCCAGCAGCCCGGGACTGCACTATGGCTACACCTTC.

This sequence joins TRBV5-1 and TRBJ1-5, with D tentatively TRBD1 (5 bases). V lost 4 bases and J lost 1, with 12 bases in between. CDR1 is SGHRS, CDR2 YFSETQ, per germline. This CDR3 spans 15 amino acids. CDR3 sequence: CASSPRGESNQPQHF. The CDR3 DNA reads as TGCGCCAGCAGCCCAAGAGGGGAGAGCAATCAGCCCCAGCATTTT.

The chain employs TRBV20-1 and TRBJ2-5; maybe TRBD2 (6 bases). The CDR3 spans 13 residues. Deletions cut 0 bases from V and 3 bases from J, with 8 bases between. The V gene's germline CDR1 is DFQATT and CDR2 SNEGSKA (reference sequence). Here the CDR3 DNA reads TGCAGTGCTAGAGAAGCGGGTAAAGAGACCCAGTACTTC. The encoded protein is CSAREAGKETQYF.

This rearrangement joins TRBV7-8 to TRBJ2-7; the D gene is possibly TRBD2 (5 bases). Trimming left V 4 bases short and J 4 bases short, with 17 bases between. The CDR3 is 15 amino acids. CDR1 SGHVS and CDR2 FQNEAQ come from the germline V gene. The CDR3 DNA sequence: TGTGCCAGCAGCTCGAGAGCCGGGGATCGGTACGAGCAGTACTTC. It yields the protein CASSSRAGDRYEQYF.

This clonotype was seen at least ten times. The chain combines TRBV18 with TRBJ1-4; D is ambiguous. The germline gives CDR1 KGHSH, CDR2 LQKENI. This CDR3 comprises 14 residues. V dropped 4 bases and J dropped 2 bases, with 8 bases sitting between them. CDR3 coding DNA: TGTGCCAGCTCACAGGGTTCGACTAATGAAAAACTGTTTTTT. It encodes CASSQGSTNEKLFF.

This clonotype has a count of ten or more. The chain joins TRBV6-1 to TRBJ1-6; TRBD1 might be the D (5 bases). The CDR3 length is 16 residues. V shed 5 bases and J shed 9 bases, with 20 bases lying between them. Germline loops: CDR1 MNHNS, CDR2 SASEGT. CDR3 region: CASSRGGGTGSSPLHF. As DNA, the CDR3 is TGTGCCAGCAGTAGAGGCGGGGGTACGGGTAGTTCACCCCTCCACTTT.

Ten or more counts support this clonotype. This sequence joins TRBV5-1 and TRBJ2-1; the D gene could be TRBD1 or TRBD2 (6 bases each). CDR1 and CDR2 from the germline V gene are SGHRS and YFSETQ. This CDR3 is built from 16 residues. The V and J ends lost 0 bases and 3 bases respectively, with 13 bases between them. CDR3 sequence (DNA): TGCGCCAGCAGCTTGGCCCCGGGGGCCCTCTACAATGAGCAGTTCTTC. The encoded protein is CASSLAPGALYNEQFF.

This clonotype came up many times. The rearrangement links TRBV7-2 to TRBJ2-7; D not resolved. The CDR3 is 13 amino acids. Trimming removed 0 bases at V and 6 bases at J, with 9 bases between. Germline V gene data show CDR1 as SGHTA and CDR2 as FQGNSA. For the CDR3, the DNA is TGTGCCAGCAGCTTAGCCCAAGTGGGCGAGCAGTACTTC. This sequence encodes CASSLAQVGEQYF.

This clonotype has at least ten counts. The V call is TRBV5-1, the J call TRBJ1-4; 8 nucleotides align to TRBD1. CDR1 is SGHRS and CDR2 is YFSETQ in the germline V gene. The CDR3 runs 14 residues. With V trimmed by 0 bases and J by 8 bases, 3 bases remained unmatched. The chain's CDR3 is CASSLDRGEEKLFF. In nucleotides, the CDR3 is TGCGCCAGCAGCTTGGACAGGGGGGAAGAAAAACTGTTTTTT.

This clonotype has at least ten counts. CDR3 protein: CAISRDSGNQPQHF. CDR3 bases: TGTGCCATCAGCAGGGACAGCGGCAATCAGCCCCAGCATTTT. This chain joins TRBV10-3 and TRBJ1-5; the match to TRBD1 covers 7 bases. Trimming at V came to 6 bases and at J to 2 bases, leaving 4 bases not matched to a gene. Germline V CDR1 and CDR2: ENHRY, SYGVKD. This CDR3 is built from 14 residues.

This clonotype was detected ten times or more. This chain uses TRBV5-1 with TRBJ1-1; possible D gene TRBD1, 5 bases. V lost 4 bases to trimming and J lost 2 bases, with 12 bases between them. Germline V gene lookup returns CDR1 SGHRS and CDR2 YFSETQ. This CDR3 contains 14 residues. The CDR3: CASSPRQLNTEAFF. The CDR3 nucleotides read TGCGCCAGCAGCCCAAGACAGCTTAACACTGAAGCTTTCTTT.

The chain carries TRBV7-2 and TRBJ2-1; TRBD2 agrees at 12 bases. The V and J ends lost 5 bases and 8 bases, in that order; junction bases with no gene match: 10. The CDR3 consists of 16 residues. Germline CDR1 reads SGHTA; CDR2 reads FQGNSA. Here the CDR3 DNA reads TGTGCCAGCAGCATAAGGTCTAGCGGGGGGGCCGATGAGCAGTTCTTC. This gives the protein CASSIRSSGGADEQFF.

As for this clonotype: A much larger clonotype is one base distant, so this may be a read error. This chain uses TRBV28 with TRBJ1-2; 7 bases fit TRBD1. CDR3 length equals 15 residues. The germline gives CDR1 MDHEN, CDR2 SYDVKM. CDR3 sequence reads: CASRIGQASNYGDTF. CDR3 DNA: TGTGCCAGCAGGATCGGACAGGCTTCTAACTATGGCGACACCTTC.

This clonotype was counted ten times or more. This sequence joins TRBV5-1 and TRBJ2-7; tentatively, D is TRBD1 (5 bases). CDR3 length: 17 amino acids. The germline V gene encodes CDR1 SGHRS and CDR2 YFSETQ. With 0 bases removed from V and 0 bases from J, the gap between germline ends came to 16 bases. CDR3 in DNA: TGCGCCAGCAGCTTGGTCCCTCGGCAGGGCAGCTCCTACGAGCAGTACTTC. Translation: CASSLVPRQGSSYEQYF.

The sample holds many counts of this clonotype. Here the CDR3 reads CASSLDGGYYGYTF. CDR3 nucleotides: TGCGCCAGCAGCTTGGATGGGGGTTACTATGGCTACACCTTC. The chain links TRBV5-1 to TRBJ1-2, with a tentative D call TRBD1 (5 bases). Germline V gives CDR1 SGHRS, CDR2 YFSETQ. The CDR3 runs to 14 residues. The germline V and J ends were trimmed by 0 bases and 3 bases, with 9 bases remaining between them.

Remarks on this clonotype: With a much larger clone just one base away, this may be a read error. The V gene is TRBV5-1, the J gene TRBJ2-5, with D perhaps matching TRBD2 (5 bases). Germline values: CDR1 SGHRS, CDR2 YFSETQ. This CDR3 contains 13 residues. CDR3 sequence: CASSLVVEETQNF. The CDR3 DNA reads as TGCGCCAGCAGCTTGGTGGTGGAGGAGACCCAGAACTTC.

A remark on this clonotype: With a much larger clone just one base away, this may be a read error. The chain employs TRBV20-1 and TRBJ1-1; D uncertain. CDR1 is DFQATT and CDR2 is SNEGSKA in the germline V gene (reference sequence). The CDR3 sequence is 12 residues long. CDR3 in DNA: TGCAGTGCTGCCCCCCTCCGAGCTGAAGATTTCTTT. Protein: CSAAPLRAEDFF.

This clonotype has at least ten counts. CDR3 region: CASRAGLVDTGELFF. CDR3 sequence (DNA): TGTGCCAGCAGGGCTGGACTAGTTGACACCGGGGAGCTGTTTTTT. This chain joins TRBV6-2 or TRBV6-3 and TRBJ2-2, with 7 bases lining up with TRBD2. V dropped 6 bases and J dropped 3; count of bases not matched to a gene: 7. CDR3 size: 15 residues. Germline CDR1 is MNHEY and CDR2 is SVGEGT.

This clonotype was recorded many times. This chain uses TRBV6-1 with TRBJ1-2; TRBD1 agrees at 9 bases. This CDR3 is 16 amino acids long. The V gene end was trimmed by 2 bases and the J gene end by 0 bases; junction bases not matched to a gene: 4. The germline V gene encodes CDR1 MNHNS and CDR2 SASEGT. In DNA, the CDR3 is TGTGCCAGCAGTGAATGGGGGACAGGGACTAACTATGGCTACACCTTC. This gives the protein CASSEWGTGTNYGYTF.

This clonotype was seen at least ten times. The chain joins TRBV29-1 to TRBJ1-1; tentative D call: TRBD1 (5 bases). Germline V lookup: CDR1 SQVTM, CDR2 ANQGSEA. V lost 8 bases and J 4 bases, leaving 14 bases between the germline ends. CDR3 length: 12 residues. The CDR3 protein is CSWGEGVTEAFF. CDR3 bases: TGCAGCTGGGGCGAGGGTGTCACTGAAGCTTTCTTT. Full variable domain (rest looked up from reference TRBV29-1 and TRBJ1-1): SAVISQKPSRDICQRGTSLTIQCQVDSQVTMMFWYRQQPGQSLTLIATANQGSEATYESGFVIDKFPISRPNLTFSTLTVSNMSPEDSSIYLCSWGEGVTEAFFGQGTRLTVV.

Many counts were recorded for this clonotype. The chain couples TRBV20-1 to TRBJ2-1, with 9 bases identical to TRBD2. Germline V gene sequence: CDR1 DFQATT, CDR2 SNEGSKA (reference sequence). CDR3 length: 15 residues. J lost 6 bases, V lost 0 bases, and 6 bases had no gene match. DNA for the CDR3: TGCAGTGCTAGAGATGCGGCGGGGGGGCCCAATGAGCAGTTCTTC. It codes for CSARDAAGGPNEQFF.

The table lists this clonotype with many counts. CDR3 residues: CSARRASANYGYTF. As DNA, the CDR3 is TGCAGTGCCAGACGGGCCTCAGCTAACTATGGCTACACCTTC. The chain has TRBV20-1 and TRBJ1-2; no reliable D call. Germline CDR1 is DFQATT and CDR2 is SNEGSKA (reference sequence). Trimming left V 6 bases short and J 0 bases short, with 14 bases between. This CDR3 spans 14 amino acids.

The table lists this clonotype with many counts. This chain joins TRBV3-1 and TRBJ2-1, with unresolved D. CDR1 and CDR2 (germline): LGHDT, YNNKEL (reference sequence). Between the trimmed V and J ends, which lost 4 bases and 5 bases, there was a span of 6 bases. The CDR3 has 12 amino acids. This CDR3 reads CASSRQDNEQFF. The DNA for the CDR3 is TGTGCCAGCAGCCGTCAAGACAATGAGCAGTTCTTC.

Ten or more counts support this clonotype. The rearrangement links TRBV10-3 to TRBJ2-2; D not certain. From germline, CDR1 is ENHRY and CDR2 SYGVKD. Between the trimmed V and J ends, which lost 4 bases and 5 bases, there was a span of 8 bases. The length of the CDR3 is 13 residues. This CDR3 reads CAISALDTGELFF. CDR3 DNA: TGTGCCATCAGTGCCCTGGATACCGGGGAGCTGTTTTTT.

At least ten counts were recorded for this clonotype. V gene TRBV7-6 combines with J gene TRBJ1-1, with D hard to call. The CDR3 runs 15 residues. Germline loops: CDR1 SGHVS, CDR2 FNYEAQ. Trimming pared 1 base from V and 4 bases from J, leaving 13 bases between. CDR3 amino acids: CASSLEEGSGTEAFF. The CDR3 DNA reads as TGTGCCAGCAGCTTAGAGGAGGGATCGGGCACTGAAGCTTTCTTT.

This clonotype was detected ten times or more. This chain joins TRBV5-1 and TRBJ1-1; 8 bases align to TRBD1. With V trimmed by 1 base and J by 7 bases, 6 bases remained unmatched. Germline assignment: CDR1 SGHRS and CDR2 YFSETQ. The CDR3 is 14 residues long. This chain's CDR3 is CASSLRQGYNEAFF. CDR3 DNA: TGCGCCAGCAGCTTGAGACAGGGGTATAATGAAGCTTTCTTT. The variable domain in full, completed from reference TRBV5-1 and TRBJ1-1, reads KAGVTQTPRYLIKTRGQQVTLSCSPISGHRSVSWYQQTPGQGLQFLFEYFSETQRNKGNFPGRFSGRQFSNSRSEMNVSTLELGDSALYLCASSLRQGYNEAFFGQGTRLTVV.

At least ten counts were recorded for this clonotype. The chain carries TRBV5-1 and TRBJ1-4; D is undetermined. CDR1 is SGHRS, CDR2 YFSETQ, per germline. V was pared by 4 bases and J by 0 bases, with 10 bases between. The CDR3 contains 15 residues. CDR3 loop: CASSGRPTTNEKLFF. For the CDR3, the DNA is TGCGCCAGCAGCGGGAGACCGACAACTAATGAAAAACTGTTTTTT.

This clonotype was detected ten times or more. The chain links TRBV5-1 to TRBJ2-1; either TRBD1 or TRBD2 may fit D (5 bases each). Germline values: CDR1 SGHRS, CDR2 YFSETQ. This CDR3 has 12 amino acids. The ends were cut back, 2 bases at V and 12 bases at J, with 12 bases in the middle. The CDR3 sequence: CASSFPGAGQFF. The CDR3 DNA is TGCGCCAGCAGCTTCCCCGGGGCGGGGCAGTTCTTC.

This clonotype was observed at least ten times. The chain's CDR3 is CSVHPLTGLRETQYF. DNA of the CDR3: TGCAGCGTCCACCCCCTGACAGGGCTTAGGGAGACCCAGTACTTC. This sequence joins TRBV29-1 and TRBJ2-5; 7 nucleotides agree with TRBD1. The V and J ends lost 6 bases and 5 bases, in that order; junction bases with no gene match: 15. This CDR3 is 15 amino acids long. CDR1 and CDR2 from the germline V gene are SQVTM and ANQGSEA. Using reference TRBV29-1 and TRBJ2-5 for the parts outside the CDR3, the full variable domain is SAVISQKPSRDICQRGTSLTIQCQVDSQVTMMFWYRQQPGQSLTLIATANQGSEATYESGFVIDKFPISRPNLTFSTLTVSNMSPEDSSIYLCSVHPLTGLRETQYFGPGTRLLVL.

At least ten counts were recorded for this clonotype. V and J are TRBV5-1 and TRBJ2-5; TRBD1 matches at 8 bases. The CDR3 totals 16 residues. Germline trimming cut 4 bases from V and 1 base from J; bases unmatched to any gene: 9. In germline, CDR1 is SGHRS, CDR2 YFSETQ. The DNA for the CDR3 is TGCGCCAGCAGCCTATTAATGGACAGGGTCCAAGAGACCCAGTACTTC. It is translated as CASSLLMDRVQETQYF.